The next 16 T cell receptor beta chains were all read from a single sample in a study of blood T cell repertoires in COVID-19. Clones were read by immunoSEQ multiplex PCR, and TCRdb kept only the in-frame ones, dropping some. Found here are around 150,000 clones, almost 85% of them singletons; the top ten hold about 3.4%. Sequencing input: PBMCs or T cells enriched from blood (not recorded which). These TCRs come from a woman aged 50 to 65 with acute COVID-19.

The chain links TRBV20-1 to TRBJ2-3, with D unresolved. This CDR3 contains 15 residues. V lost 3 bases and J 1 base, leaving 14 bases between the germline ends. Germline CDR1 and CDR2: DFQATT and SNEGSKA (reference sequence). CDR3: CSASGGGSRTDTQYF. The CDR3 coding sequence is TGCAGTGCTAGTGGCGGTGGTAGTCGCACAGATACGCAGTATTTT.

This clone was found a few times. The chain has TRBV28 and TRBJ1-2, with a tentative D call TRBD1 (5 bases). Germline V gene data show CDR1 as MDHEN and CDR2 as SYDVKM. The V end lost 7 bases, the J end lost 4 bases, and 10 bases lay between the germline ends. The CDR3 loop spans 12 amino acids. The CDR3 sequence is CASTNQGYGYTF. The CDR3 region has the DNA TGTGCCAGCACCAACCAGGGCTATGGCTACACCTTC.

This rearrangement joins TRBV4-3 to TRBJ2-3; TRBD2 matches at 7 bases. The CDR3 spans 15 residues. Germline V gene data show CDR1 as LGHNA and CDR2 as YSLEER. With V trimmed by 1 base and J by 5 bases, 6 bases remained unmatched. CDR3 bases: TGCGCCAGCAGCCAAGCTAGCGGCCCCCTAGATACGCAGTATTTT. Protein: CASSQASGPLDTQYF.

The gene calls are TRBV28 and TRBJ2-1, with 7 bases aligning to TRBD1. There are 17 residues in the CDR3. The germline CDR1 and CDR2 sequences are MDHEN and SYDVKM. Losses at the gene ends were 2 bases for V and 0 bases for J; bases not matched to a gene: 7. CDR3 nucleotide sequence: TGTGCCAGCAGTTTAAGTCCAGGGGGACGCTCCTACAATGAGCAGTTCTTC. Translating it yields CASSLSPGGRSYNEQFF. The variable domain in full, completed from reference TRBV28 and TRBJ2-1, reads DVKVTQSSRYLVKRTGEKVFLECVQDMDHENMFWYRQDPGLGLRLIYFSYDVKMKEKGDIPEGYSVSREKKERFSLILESASTNQTSMYLCASSLSPGGRSYNEQFFGPGTRLTVL.

V is TRBV18 and J is TRBJ1-2; 7 bases are shared with TRBD1. The germline gives CDR1 KGHSH, CDR2 LQKENI. The CDR3 is made up of 16 amino acids. Germline trimming cut 5 bases from V and 6 bases from J; bases unmatched to any gene: 15. CDR3 sequence: CASSYAPGGNPDGYTF. The CDR3 DNA sequence: TGTGCCAGCTCATATGCACCAGGGGGAAATCCGGATGGCTACACCTTC.

The chain joins TRBV19 to TRBJ2-7, with a tentative D call TRBD2 (5 bases). Germline lookup yields CDR1 LNHDA and CDR2 SQIVND (reference sequence). V was clipped by 0 bases and J by 5 bases, with 11 bases between them. The CDR3 runs 14 residues. The CDR3 spells CASSIEASIHEQYF. DNA of the CDR3: TGTGCCAGTAGTATAGAGGCTAGCATACACGAGCAGTACTTC.

The genes are TRBV27 and TRBJ1-4; D is ambiguous. This CDR3 comprises 13 residues. Trimming removed 5 bases from V and 2 bases from J, with 6 bases in between. Per germline, CDR1 MNHEY and CDR2 SMNVEV (reference sequence). Here the CDR3 reads CASSARTNEKLFF. The CDR3 DNA sequence: TGTGCCAGCAGTGCGCGGACTAATGAAAAACTGTTTTTT.

The J gene is TRBJ1-1, the V gene TRBV5-1, with no clear D. With 4 bases removed from V and 5 bases from J, the gap between germline ends came to 12 bases. The CDR3 totals 13 residues. The germline V gene has CDR1 SGHRS and CDR2 YFSETQ. The CDR3 region is CASSTGMGTEAFF. The DNA for the CDR3 is TGCGCCAGCAGCACGGGGATGGGGACTGAAGCTTTCTTT.

This clone has just one count. DNA of the CDR3: TGCGCCAGCAGTACCGGGGAGGGGAGCAATCAGCCCCAGCATTTT. The encoded protein is CASSTGEGSNQPQHF. V and J are TRBV5-1 and TRBJ1-5, with D possibly matching TRBD1 (5 bases). This CDR3 spans 15 amino acids. Germline CDR1 is SGHRS and CDR2 is YFSETQ. V was cut by 5 bases and J by 1 base, with 13 bases left in between.

This clone came up once. This sequence joins TRBV30 and TRBJ2-3, with D perhaps matching TRBD1 (5 bases). V lost 5 bases to trimming and J lost 2 bases, with 14 bases between them. CDR3 size: 14 residues. Germline CDR1 GTSNPN, CDR2 SVGIG (reference sequence). The CDR3 DNA is TGTGCCTGGGGGGCCGTTGCAGACACAGATACGCAGTATTTT. Translating it yields CAWGAVADTDTQYF.

The chain uses TRBV5-1 and TRBJ1-1, with TRBD1 matching over 7 bases. Germline trimming cut 4 bases from V and 0 bases from J; bases unmatched to any gene: 6. The CDR3 is made up of 15 amino acids. Germline CDR1 SGHRS, CDR2 YFSETQ. CDR3 loop: CASSARQGMNTEAFF. The CDR3 DNA reads as TGCGCCAGCAGCGCAAGACAGGGAATGAACACTGAAGCTTTCTTT.

CDR3 DNA sequence: TGTGCCAGCAGCCATGGGATACTAGCGGGAGTATCGAAGACCCAGTACTTC. This sequence encodes CASSHGILAGVSKTQYF. This chain joins TRBV3-1 (or the pseudogene TRBV3-2) and TRBJ2-5; TRBD2 aligns across 11 bases. The trim removed 3 bases at V and 6 bases at J, leaving 12 bases unmatched. CDR3 length: 17 residues. Per the germline V gene, CDR1 is LGHDT and CDR2 is YNNKEL (reference sequence).

V gene TRBV10-3 combines with J gene TRBJ1-1; 7 nucleotides line up with TRBD1. In germline, CDR1 is ENHRY, CDR2 SYGVKD. The CDR3 covers 16 residues. The V segment lost 4 bases and the J segment 0 bases; nucleotides outside the gene matches: 8. The CDR3 nucleotides read TGTGCCATCAGTGCAGCCCAGGGGGGAGTGAACACTGAAGCTTTCTTT. This sequence encodes CAISAAQGGVNTEAFF.

The chain recombines TRBV7-8 with TRBJ1-4; 10 bases agree with TRBD1. Germline CDR1 and CDR2: SGHVS and FQNEAQ. Unmatched junction bases numbered 6, after V lost 6 bases and J lost 8 bases. This CDR3 is 14 amino acids long. CDR3 in DNA: TGTGCCAGCAGGAAAGGGACAGGGGAGGAAAAACTGTTTTTT. Translating gives CASRKGTGEEKLFF. Full variable domain (missing parts from reference TRBV7-8 and TRBJ1-4): GAGVSQSPRYKVAKRGQDVALRCDPISGHVSLFWYQQALGQGPEFLTYFQNEAQLDKSGLPSDRFFAERPEGSVSTLKIQRTQQEDSAVYLCASRKGTGEEKLFFGSGTQLSVL.

V usage is TRBV2 and J usage is TRBJ2-4, with 8 bases that match TRBD1. With V trimmed by 6 bases and J by 0 bases, 19 bases remained unmatched. This CDR3 comprises 20 residues. Germline values: CDR1 SNHLY, CDR2 FYNNEI. The CDR3 bases are TGTGCCAGCAGGATCCGGAATCCTCCGGGACAGGCCTTAGCCAAAAACATTCAGTACTTC. Residues: CASRIRNPPGQALAKNIQYF.

V is TRBV5-1 and J is TRBJ1-4; D is ambiguous. The V and J ends lost 0 bases and 2 bases respectively, with 5 bases between them. CDR1 is SGHRS, CDR2 YFSETQ, per germline. The CDR3 totals 14 residues. This CDR3 reads CASSLGRTNEKLFF. As DNA, the CDR3 is TGCGCCAGCAGCTTGGGGCGGACTAATGAAAAACTGTTTTTT.